This section outlines one TCR beta chain sequence together with its context. As yet, its antigen is unknown. These data are taken from a study of T cell responses to AZD1222 COVID-19 vaccine. Per the germline V gene, CDR1 is LGHDT and CDR2 is YNNKEL (reference sequence). The CDR3 has 16 amino acids. The V segment lost 1 base and the J segment 9 bases; nucleotides outside the gene matches: 9. Sequencing used immunoSEQ multiplex PCR; TCRdb keeps in-frame clones, though not all of them. The sample carries tens of thousands of clones, approximately 80% recorded once. Study-level points and caveats: Vaccine-associated CD4 TCRs ranged over spike, dominating at 160-218 and 743-854.

The starting material was peripheral blood, obtained 28 days after the second AZD1222 dose. The origin of this receptor is an adult who received the AZD1222 COVID-19 vaccine. This chain joins TRBV3-1 (or the pseudogene TRBV3-2) and TRBJ2-1, with 10 nucleotides matching TRBD1. The CDR3 region has the DNA TGTGCCAGCAGCCAAGCGTGGACAGGGGGATTTCTTGAGCAGTTCTTC. Translating it yields CASSQAWTGGFLEQFF.